In its sample, the clone carrying this T cell receptor (beta chain) was seen once. This record comes from a study of T cell changes during pregnancy in multiple sclerosis. CDR3 length: 14 amino acids. Per the germline V gene, CDR1 is MNHEY and CDR2 is SVGAGI. The V end was cut by 2 bases, the J end by 6 bases, with 11 bases between. Clones were sequenced by immunoSEQ multiplex PCR, and TCRdb holds only the in-frame ones, with some missing. This table has more than 65,000 clones, 80% to 95% appearing once. The origin of this receptor is a female donor with multiple sclerosis, enrolled in a pregnancy study. Source: peripheral blood, taken in the first trimester of pregnancy. The V gene is TRBV6-5, the J gene TRBJ2-1, with D hard to call. The CDR3 DNA is TGTGCCAGCAGTTACATGCGGAACGGCAATGAGCAGTTCTTC. Protein sequence: CASSYMRNGNEQFF.